This entry describes one T cell receptor beta chain. The data derive from a study of STAT5B mutations in CD4+ large granular lymphocyte leukemia. The protocol was immunoSEQ multiplex PCR, while the TCRdb copy is restricted to in-frame clones and leaves out a portion. The data show more than 30,000 clones, with over 65% seen just once and roughly 7.7% held by the top ten. This clonotype was obtained from a human donor in good health. Sequenced sample: CD4+ T cells from blood buffy coats.

CDR3 sequence reads: CASSRSGQGTYEQYF. CDR3 in DNA: TGTGCCAGCAGCCGCTCGGGACAGGGTACCTACGAGCAGTACTTC. The rearrangement links TRBV5-5 to TRBJ2-7; 9 nucleotides align to TRBD1. Looked up from germline, CDR1 is SGHKS and CDR2 is YYEKEE (reference sequence). V lost 4 bases, J lost 2 bases, and 7 bases stayed unmatched. The CDR3 totals 15 residues. Drawing the rest from reference TRBV5-5 and TRBJ2-7, the complete variable domain is DAGVTQSPTHLIKTRGQQVTLRCSPISGHKSVSWYQQVLGQGPQFIFQYYEKEERGRGNFPDRFSARQFPNYSSELNVNALLLGDSALYLCASSRSGQGTYEQYFGPGTRLTVT.